Listed below are T cell receptor beta chains from one sample, sequenced in a study of cytomegalovirus exposure and HLA in healthy donors. The repertoire was sequenced with immunoSEQ multiplex PCR; TCRdb's copy has only in-frame clones and lacks some. The sample yields about 200,000 clones, 82% seen once. The specimen was PBMCs. These receptors originate from a woman aged 40 to 55 in good health and CMV-seronegative. The CDR3 runs from the conserved cysteine through the conserved F or W. D genes are given only for firm matches. Size values are once, few and many counts, or a class for expanded clones, and some rows have none.

. | TRBJ1-2 | TRBV2 | . | TGTGCCAGCAGTGAGTACGGGACACGGAACGGCTACACCTTC | CASSEYGTRNGYTF
TRBD2 | TRBJ2-1 | TRBV6-5 | . | TGTGCCAGCAGTTCGTTAAGCGGGGGATACAATGAGCAGTTCTTC | CASSSLSGGYNEQFF
TRBD2 | TRBJ2-1 | TRBV7-3 | once | TGTGCCAGCAGCTTAAGCGGGAGTGGGAATGAGCAGTTCTTC | CASSLSGSGNEQFF
TRBD1 | TRBJ2-4 | TRBV5-5 | . | TGTGCCAGCAGCTATGAGGGGGCTAAGGCCAAAAACATTCAGTACTTC | CASSYEGAKAKNIQYF
TRBD1 | TRBJ1-1 | TRBV5-1 | . | TGCGCCAGCAGCTTGGGGGACAGGGGGCTTAAGGTCGACACTGAAGCTTTCTTT | CASSLGDRGLKVDTEAFF
TRBD1 | TRBJ2-2 | TRBV7-7 | . | TGTGCCAGCAGCCCTTGGGACAGGACCGGGGAGCTGTTTTTT | CASSPWDRTGELFF
. | TRBJ2-7 | TRBV18 | . | TGTGCCAGCTCACCCGGGGAGGAGCAGTACTTC | CASSPGEEQYF
. | TRBJ2-5 | TRBV6-5 | . | TGTGCCAGCAGTTATTCCAGGGGGGATGTGACCCAGTACTTC | CASSYSRGDVTQYF
. | TRBJ2-3 | TRBV15 | . | TGTGCCACCAGCAGAGGGGCTAGCTCAGATACGCAGTATTTT | CATSRGASSDTQYF
TRBD1 | TRBJ2-7 | TRBV7-2 | . | TGTGCCAGCAGCCCGGCAGGGGGCTATACCTACGAGCAGTACTTC | CASSPAGGYTYEQYF
. | TRBJ2-7 | TRBV7-9 | . | TGTTCCAGCAGCTCAGGGGCAAGGTCCGAGCAGTACTTC | CSSSSGARSEQYF
TRBD2 | TRBJ2-3 | TRBV5-3 | few | TGTGCCAGAAGCCCCCAAGGACTAGAAATAACAGATACGCAGTATTTT | CARSPQGLEITDTQYF
. | TRBJ1-2 | TRBV19 | . | TGTGCCAGTAGTATAGCCCGGAGTAACTATGGCTACACCTTC | CASSIARSNYGYTF
TRBD1 | TRBJ1-2 | TRBV7-9 | . | TGTGCCAGCAGCTTAATGGGACAGGGTCAGGGCTACACCTTC | CASSLMGQGQGYTF
TRBD1 | TRBJ1-5 | TRBV19 | . | TGTGCCAGTAGTCGGGACAGGGCTCGGCAGCCCCAGCATTTT | CASSRDRARQPQHF
. | TRBJ1-2 | TRBV7-3 | . | TGTGCCAGCAGCCCGAGCCCAGGGATCGGCTACACCTTC | CASSPSPGIGYTF
. | TRBJ1-5 | TRBV2 | . | TGTGCCAGCAGTGAATTCCTTCAGCAGCCCCAGCATTTT | CASSEFLQQPQHF
TRBD1 | TRBJ2-1 | TRBV5-1 | . | TGCGCCAGCAGCGAAAGGACAGGGGGCGGTGAGCAGTTCTTC | CASSERTGGGEQFF
TRBD1 | TRBJ1-1 | TRBV18 | once | TGTGCCAGCTCACCACTCCAGGACAGGGGCCCTGAAGCTTTCTTT | CASSPLQDRGPEAFF
TRBD1 | TRBJ2-5 | TRBV5-1 | few | TGCGCCAGCAGCTTGTTAGGGACAGGGGCAGGAGAGACCCAGTACTTC | CASSLLGTGAGETQYF
TRBD2 | TRBJ2-1 | TRBV18 | once | TGTGCCAGCTCACCATGGCTAGCGGGGCCATCATACAATGAGCAGTTCTTC | CASSPWLAGPSYNEQFF
. | TRBJ2-7 | TRBV28 | . | TGTGCCAGCAGTTCCCTTTACGAGCAGTACTTC | CASSSLYEQYF
. | TRBJ2-5 | TRBV6-6 | . | TGTGCCAGCAGTTATAGCCAGCAGGGGATGGAAGAGACCCAGTACTTC | CASSYSQQGMEETQYF
TRBD2 | TRBJ2-7 | TRBV5-1 | once | TGCGCCAGCAGCCCGGGACTAGCGGGAGAAGGCGCCTACGAGCAGTACTTC | CASSPGLAGEGAYEQYF
. | TRBJ1-3 | TRBV15 | . | TGTGCCACCAGCAGAGATCCGGGTGGAAACACCATATATTTT | CATSRDPGGNTIYF
. | TRBJ2-2 | TRBV2 | . | TGTGCCAGCCTCAAAGGGGGATCGGCCGGGGAGCTGTTTTTT | CASLKGGSAGELFF
TRBD1 | TRBJ2-5 | TRBV2 | once | TGTGCCAGCGCCGACCGGACAGGGCAAGAGACCCAGTACTTC | CASADRTGQETQYF
. | TRBJ2-7 | TRBV6-5 | . | TGTGCCAGCAGCCCTATGCCGGGGCAGGGGATCGAGCAGTACTTC | CASSPMPGQGIEQYF
. | TRBJ2-7 | TRBV19 | . | TGTGCCAGTAGTATTGGGGGAGGCTTCTACGAGCAGTACTTC | CASSIGGGFYEQYF
. | TRBJ2-1 | TRBV7-9 | . | TGTGCCAGCAGCTTATCAGGCTTCTCCTACAATGAGCAGTTCTTC | CASSLSGFSYNEQFF
. | TRBJ2-2 | TRBV5-6 | . | TGTGCCAGCAGCCCGAGGACAGCACACACCGGGGAGCTGTTTTTT | CASSPRTAHTGELFF
. | TRBJ2-5 | TRBV6-1 | . | TGTGCCAGCAGTATCCTAGCGCCCGGCGGAGAGACCCAGTACTTC | CASSILAPGGETQYF
. | TRBJ1-1 | TRBV19 | once | TGTGCCACCCAGGTCGGACAAGGAAACACTGAAGCTTTCTTT | CATQVGQGNTEAFF
TRBD1 | TRBJ1-4 | TRBV7-9 | . | TGTGCCAGCAGCACAAGACAGGGGAGATCCTCTAATGAAAAACTGTTTTTT | CASSTRQGRSSNEKLFF
. | TRBJ1-3 | TRBV27 | . | TGTGCCAGCAGTTTATCGGGGGCACAAAACTCTGGAAACACCATATATTTT | CASSLSGAQNSGNTIYF
. | TRBJ1-5 | TRBV2 | . | TGTGCCAGCAGTGGGAGATGGACAGCCCCAGTGGATCAGCCCCAGCATTTT | CASSGRWTAPVDQPQHF
. | TRBJ2-1 | TRBV5-1 | . | TGCGCCAGCAGCTCCGGGACTTACAATGAGCAGTTCTTC | CASSSGTYNEQFF
. | TRBJ2-5 | TRBV7-8 | . | TGTGCCAGCAGCTCTACAGGGATAGGAGAGACCCAGTACTTC | CASSSTGIGETQYF
TRBD2 | TRBJ2-5 | TRBV7-6 | . | TGTGCCAGCAGCTCTAGCGGGAGACGGGAGACCCAGTACTTC | CASSSSGRRETQYF
TRBD1 | TRBJ1-4 | TRBV18 | . | TGTGCCAGCTCACCACGGACAGGGGGTATGGAAAAACTGTTTTTT | CASSPRTGGMEKLFF
. | TRBJ2-2 | TRBV2 | few | TGTGCCACCGGTGGGGGCTACGGTACCGGGGAGCTGTTTTTT | CATGGGYGTGELFF
. | TRBJ2-5 | TRBV7-9 | . | TGTGCCAGCAGCTTCCTTAAAGAGACCCAGTACTTC | CASSFLKETQYF
TRBD2 | TRBJ2-1 | TRBV27 | once | TGTGCCAGCAGTCCCCAGCGGGAGGGACGCGAGCAGTTCTTC | CASSPQREGREQFF
. | TRBJ2-7 | TRBV6-5 | . | TGTGCCAGCAGTTACTCTCAGGGGAGCTCCTACGAGCAGTACTTC | CASSYSQGSSYEQYF
. | TRBJ2-4 | TRBV27 | once | TGTGCCAGCATGGACGGGGGAGCCAAAAACATTCAGTACTTC | CASMDGGAKNIQYF
TRBD2 | TRBJ2-1 | TRBV9 | . | TGTGCCAGCAGCGTTCTGGGATCCGGCGGGAGCTCCTACAATGAGCAGTTCTTC | CASSVLGSGGSSYNEQFF
. | TRBJ1-1 | TRBV11-2 | . | TGTGCCAGCAGCTTCGGGCAGGGTTGGACTGAAGCTTTCTTT | CASSFGQGWTEAFF